The subject of this entry is one T cell receptor beta chain. The source of the sample is a study of T cells in Graves' hyperthyroidism and ophthalmopathy. RNA transcripts were the template for amplifying TCR beta CDR3 regions. HTBI primers were employed in a first-round RT-PCR of the TCR CDR3. One entry per CDR3 protein results from TCRdb running MiXCR on the multiplex PCR reads. The sample contains about 600,000 distinct CDR3 sequences, approximately 14% of which appear only once. The germline V gene encodes CDR1 SGDLS and CDR2 YYNGEE. The V end was cut by 3 bases, the J end by 1 base, with 11 bases between. The CDR3 is made up of 14 amino acids.

The TCR sequence derives from a woman aged 45-65 years with Graves' ophthalmopathy. V usage is TRBV9 and J usage is TRBJ2-7, with D tentatively TRBD2 (6 bases). Specimen: blood. In nucleotides, the CDR3 is TGTGCCAGCAGCGGGGGGGAGACATCCTACGAGCAGTACTTC. Translating it yields CASSGGETSYEQYF.